The clone carrying this TCR beta chain was seen only a few times. The target antigen is unknown. The CDR3 is made up of 13 amino acids. V lost 3 bases to trimming and J lost 7 bases, with 13 bases between them. Germline CDR1 SGHRS, CDR2 YFSETQ. This record comes from a study of CD8 T cells in ankylosing spondylitis. Broader study findings: Ankylosing spondylitis blood appeared to carry a characteristic TCR beta motif of roughly 8 highly homologous variants.

Each CDR3 protein gets one entry after TCRdb re-called the 5' RACE reads with MiXCR. The table lists roughly 440,000 distinct CDR3 sequences, approximately 17% of them singletons. This TCR came from a male donor with ankylosing spondylitis. The chain is built from TRBV5-1 and TRBJ1-1; the D gene is possibly TRBD1 (5 bases). Sequenced input: blood, either unsorted or a sorted T cell fraction (not recorded which). The CDR3: CASSWGDGGEAFF. DNA of the CDR3: TGCGCCAGCAGCTGGGGGGACGGCGGTGAAGCTTTCTTT.